The rows below give T cell receptor beta chains drawn from one sample of a study of human T cells and chemical hapten exposure. MiXCR, applied by TCRdb to the RACE reads, yields one record per CDR3 protein. Among around 92,000 distinct CDR3 sequences, 9.5% to 14% were seen once, and the ten largest hold 3.1%. The sample consisted of whole blood, taken in connection with sensitization to the hapten diphenylcyclopropenone (DPC). The receptors originated from a woman aged 55-69 years with alopecia areata. Some clones in this sample may be carry-over from other donors' samples. Both conserved end residues are part of each CDR3. The order of the fields is V gene, clone size, D gene, J gene, CDR3 DNA, CDR3 protein. D genes are given only for firm matches. Only some rows state a clone size, as once, few, many or a class for expanded clones.

>TRBV3-1|.|.|TRBJ2-3
TGTGCCAGCTCTCATGGGGGGCACCACACAGATACGCAGTATTTT
CASSHGGHHTDTQYF
>TRBV7-8|many|.|TRBJ1-2
TGTGCCAGCAGCTTAGTGGACTATAACTATGGCTACACCTTC
CASSLVDYNYGYTF
>TRBV20-1|.|TRBD1|TRBJ2-2
TGCAGTGCGGAAACGGGACAGGGGGCAGCCGGGGAGCTGTTTTTT
CSAETGQGAAGELFF
>TRBV7-9|few|.|TRBJ2-1
TGTGCCAGCGTACAGGGTTCTTACAATGAGCAGTTCTTC
CASVQGSYNEQFF
>TRBV24-1|many|.|TRBJ2-1
TGTGCCACCAGTGATTTCCAATCCGGGACAATAAATGAGCAGTTCTTC
CATSDFQSGTINEQFF
>TRBV2|.|.|TRBJ2-2
TGTGCCAGCAGAGAACAGGGAGGCGGGGAGCTGTTTTTT
CASREQGGGELFF
>TRBV30|.|TRBD2|TRBJ2-7
TGTGCCTGGAGACTGGCCGGGACTAGCTCGAAGGGACAGTACTTC
CAWRLAGTSSKGQYF
>TRBV18|few|TRBD1|TRBJ1-1
TGTGCCAGCTCCCCGACGAGGACAGGCCCCTGGGACACTGAAGCTTTCTTT
CASSPTRTGPWDTEAFF
>TRBV20-1|many|.|TRBJ2-2
TGCAGTGCTAGAGGTGACAGGTCCACCGGGGAGCTGTTTTTT
CSARGDRSTGELFF
>TRBV7-9|.|.|TRBJ2-1
TGTGCCAGCAGCTTAGCGGGGCCATCCTACAATGAGCAGTTCTTC
CASSLAGPSYNEQFF
>TRBV7-6|few|.|TRBJ2-2
TGTGCCAGCAGCCGCGGGCAGTCGATAGGGACCGGGGAGCTGTTTTTT
CASSRGQSIGTGELFF
>TRBV28|few|TRBD2|TRBJ2-3
TGTGCCAGCAGTCCCGGGACAGCGGGGGGAGATACGCAGTATTTT
CASSPGTAGGDTQYF
>TRBV7-8|.|TRBD1|TRBJ1-2
TGTGCCAGCACCGGGGGGACAGGGGCCCTTCGGTTCTATGGCTACACCTTC
CASTGGTGALRFYGYTF
>TRBV4-1|.|TRBD2|TRBJ2-2
TGCGCCAGCAGCCAAGATGTGGTAGCGGGGGCCGTCGAGCTGTTTTTT
CASSQDVVAGAVELFF
>TRBV11-2|many|TRBD1|TRBJ2-5
TGTGCCAGCGGAGACAGGGGGCGCGAGACCCAGTACTTC
CASGDRGRETQYF
>TRBV6-5|many|.|TRBJ1-2
TGTGCCAGCAGTTACTACCCGACAGGCGGCTACACCTTC
CASSYYPTGGYTF
>TRBV20-1|.|TRBD2|TRBJ2-2
TGCAGTGCTAGAGCGGCTAGCGGGGGGAACACCGGGGAGCTGTTTTTT
CSARAASGGNTGELFF
>TRBV21-1|.|.|TRBJ1-6
TGTGCCAGAAACCATCAGTCTTCGGACAGAGTTTCGAATTCACCCCTCCACTTT
CARNHQSSDRVSNSPLHF
>TRBV10-3|few|TRBD2|TRBJ2-3
TGTGCCACCGGGACTAGCGGGGGACCAGATACGCAGTATTTT
CATGTSGGPDTQYF
>TRBV7-6|.|TRBD1|TRBJ1-4
TGTGCCAGCACCTCAGGACAGGGGGGTGAAAAACTGTTTTTT
CASTSGQGGEKLFF
>TRBV20-1|few|TRBD2|TRBJ2-3
TGCAGTGCTTCCGGACTAGCGGGGGGCACAGATACGCAGTATTTT
CSASGLAGGTDTQYF
>TRBV6-6|few|.|TRBJ2-1
TGTGCCAGCAGTTACGTGGAGGACAATGAGCAGTTCTTC
CASSYVEDNEQFF
>TRBV3-1|.|TRBD2|TRBJ2-3
TGTGCCAGCAGCAAAGTAAGCGGGGGCACAGATACGCAGTATTTT
CASSKVSGGTDTQYF
>TRBV6-4|few|.|TRBJ2-2
TGTGCCAGTCAAGGGGCCGGGGAGCTGTTTTTT
CASQGAGELFF
>TRBV30|many|.|TRBJ1-2
TGTGCCTGGAGTGTAGGTGTTGGCTACACCTTC
CAWSVGVGYTF
>TRBV13|.|TRBD2|TRBJ2-7
TGTGCCAGCAGCTTAGGAGGGCTAGCGGGGGGCACGCAGTACTTC
CASSLGGLAGGTQYF
>TRBV6-2/TRBV6-3|many|TRBD1|TRBJ1-1
TGTGCCAGCAGTTACGGGACAGGGCAAACTGAAGTTTTCTTT
CASSYGTGQTEVFF
>TRBV20-1|few|TRBD1|TRBJ1-1
TGCAGTGCTAGAGGCGTGACAGGGGTAAACACTGAAGCTTTCTTT
CSARGVTGVNTEAFF
>TRBV19|few|.|TRBJ2-3
TGTGCCAGTAGTAGTCGAGGAGTTCTGGATACGCAGTATTTT
CASSSRGVLDTQYF
>TRBV11-2|many|.|TRBJ2-2
TGTGCCAGCAGCTCCTGGGCAGGCGTGAACACCGGGGAGCTGTTTTTT
CASSSWAGVNTGELFF
>TRBV20-1|.|TRBD2|TRBJ2-5
TGCAGTGCCCCGATAGCGGGGACGCTTGGGACCCAGTACTTC
CSAPIAGTLGTQYF
>TRBV12-3/TRBV12-4|many|.|TRBJ1-6
TGTGCCAGCAGTTTAGCAGGGACCCGACCCCTCCACTTT
CASSLAGTRPLHF
>TRBV20-1|many|TRBD2|TRBJ2-1
TGCAGTGCACCCAGACTAGCGGGGGCCATCATAAGCTCCTACAATGAGCAGTTCTTC
CSAPRLAGAIISSYNEQFF
>TRBV7-2|few|TRBD2|TRBJ2-5
TGTGCCAGCAGCTTCCAGCGGGGGGGAGAAGAGACCCAGTACTTC
CASSFQRGGEETQYF
>TRBV12-3/TRBV12-4|many|TRBD2|TRBJ2-7
TGTGCCAGCACCCTAGCGGCAAGCTCCTACGAGCAGTACTTC
CASTLAASSYEQYF
>TRBV6-6|.|.|TRBJ1-1
TGTGCCAGCATCTACCTTCAGGGGTTGAACACTGAAGCTTTCTTT
CASIYLQGLNTEAFF
>TRBV29-1|few|.|TRBJ2-5
TGCAGCGTACGACAGATCCTGCAAGAGACCCAGTACTTC
CSVRQILQETQYF
>TRBV2|many|TRBD1|TRBJ1-4
TGTGCCAGCAGTATCCCAGGGACAGGGGATGAAAAACTGTTTTTT
CASSIPGTGDEKLFF
>TRBV5-1|few|TRBD1|TRBJ2-1
TGCGCCAGCAGCTTACAGGGGATCCCCTACAATGAGCAGTTCTTC
CASSLQGIPYNEQFF
>TRBV18|few|TRBD1|TRBJ1-1
TGTGCCAGCTCACCGAATACCGGGACAGGGAACACTGAAGCTTTCTTT
CASSPNTGTGNTEAFF
>TRBV3-1|many|.|TRBJ2-2
TGTGCCAGCAGCCAAGTTGGTCTAGCAGGCACCGGGGAGCTGTTTTTT
CASSQVGLAGTGELFF
>TRBV29-1|.|.|TRBJ1-2
TGCAGCGCCGAAGGCCCACACAGCGGCTACACCTTC
CSAEGPHSGYTF